This TCR beta chain is drawn from a study of post-analysis software for immune sequencing data. The CDR3 has 15 amino acids. Germline assignment: CDR1 MNHNS and CDR2 SASEGT. A remark on this clonotype: Its antigen remains unknown. A read error is possible here, since a much larger clone lies one base away.

Study observations and caveats: Relative to controls, patients had 4 or 5 TRBV segments at higher frequency, with TRBV5-6, TRBV5-1 and TRBV20-1 among these.

TCR beta libraries were prepared from cDNA with unique molecular identifiers. TCRdb re-called the PCR reads through MiXCR, storing one row per CDR3 protein. The sample includes 550,000 to 700,000 distinct CDR3 sequences, 44% of them seen just once. This receptor was obtained from a girl between 5 and 17 years old with multiple sclerosis. The chain carries TRBV6-1 and TRBJ2-4, with D possibly being TRBD1 (6 bases). The J call may be in error: the DNA end matches TRBJ2-7 better. Material: blood. In nucleotides, the CDR3 is TGTGCCAGCAGTGAATCCCCGGACAGCTCCTGCGAGCAGTACTTC. It codes for CASSESPDSSCEQYF.